Listed below are T cell receptor beta chains from one sample, sequenced in a study of blood T cell repertoires in COVID-19. Libraries were prepared by immunoSEQ multiplex PCR; TCRdb keeps only in-frame clonotypes and omits some of them. The sample contains 350,000 or so clones, roughly 90% of which appear only once. Sequencing used peripheral blood. The receptors were sampled from an older woman with COVID-19, enrolled during active disease. Both conserved end residues are part of each CDR3. The order of the fields is clone size, V gene, D gene, J gene, CDR3 DNA, CDR3 protein. A D gene is named only where the DNA matches it firmly. Some rows have no size entry. The others give once, few or many, or a class for an expanded clone.

size: NA; V: TRBV12-3/TRBV12-4; D: NA; J: TRBJ1-2; DNA: TGTGCCAGCAGTCCCGGGACAATCTATGGCTACACCTTC; CDR3: CASSPGTIYGYTF
size: once; V: TRBV30; D: NA; J: TRBJ1-1; DNA: TGTGCCTGGAGTTCTGGGAGGATTAACACTGAAGCTTTCTTT; CDR3: CAWSSGRINTEAFF
size: few; V: TRBV6-5; D: NA; J: TRBJ2-1; DNA: TGTGCCAGCAGTCCACCTACAGGCTCGAATGAGCAGTTCTTC; CDR3: CASSPPTGSNEQFF
size: NA; V: TRBV30; D: NA; J: TRBJ1-1; DNA: TGTGCCTGGAGTGGACTTGGGGGGGCACGGTTCTTT; CDR3: CAWSGLGGARFF
size: once; V: TRBV7-3; D: NA; J: TRBJ1-1; DNA: TGTGCCAGCAGCTTAAATGGAGGAAACACTGAAGCTTTCTTT; CDR3: CASSLNGGNTEAFF
size: NA; V: TRBV28; D: TRBD1; J: TRBJ1-1; DNA: TGTGCCAGCAGTTTAGATAGCAGGGGGCAAGCTTTCTTT; CDR3: CASSLDSRGQAFF
size: few; V: TRBV18; D: NA; J: TRBJ1-1; DNA: TGTGCCAGCTCAAACCCCCTGAGTCACGGACAAAAAGCTTTCTTT; CDR3: CASSNPLSHGQKAFF
size: NA; V: TRBV5-6; D: TRBD1; J: TRBJ1-1; DNA: TGTGCCAGCAGCCCTGGGACAGGGGCCCTGAACACTGAAGCTTTCTTT; CDR3: CASSPGTGALNTEAFF
size: NA; V: TRBV19; D: NA; J: TRBJ1-5; DNA: TGTGCCAGTAATCCTGGCAGGACTTTCTATAGCAATCAGCCCCAGCATTTT; CDR3: CASNPGRTFYSNQPQHF
size: NA; V: TRBV5-6; D: TRBD1; J: TRBJ1-2; DNA: TGTGCCAGCAGCTTGGATACAGGGGGCTATGGCTACACCTTC; CDR3: CASSLDTGGYGYTF
size: few; V: TRBV12-3/TRBV12-4; D: NA; J: TRBJ1-3; DNA: TGTGCCAGCACGCCGCCAGTAGGAAACACCATATATTTT; CDR3: CASTPPVGNTIYF
size: NA; V: TRBV11-2; D: NA; J: TRBJ1-2; DNA: TGTGCCAGCAGCCTTCGGAGCTATGGCTACACCTTC; CDR3: CASSLRSYGYTF
size: NA; V: TRBV3-1/TRBV3-2; D: NA; J: TRBJ2-7; DNA: TGTGCCAGCAGCCAAACCCAAGCCCAATCCGAGCAGTACTTC; CDR3: CASSQTQAQSEQYF
size: NA; V: TRBV5-1; D: NA; J: TRBJ2-1; DNA: TGCGCCAGCAGCTTATCGCCTACAGGGCCCGATGAGCAGTTCTTC; CDR3: CASSLSPTGPDEQFF
size: NA; V: TRBV19; D: TRBD1; J: TRBJ1-1; DNA: TGTGCCAGTGACCATCCGGGACAGGGGGGCACTGAAGCTTTCTTT; CDR3: CASDHPGQGGTEAFF
size: NA; V: TRBV5-8; D: TRBD1; J: TRBJ1-4; DNA: TGTGCCAGCAGCTTTTACGTGACAGGGGGAGGTGAAAAACTGTTTTTT; CDR3: CASSFYVTGGGEKLFF
size: NA; V: TRBV18; D: NA; J: TRBJ1-2; DNA: TGTGCCAGCTCACCTGCTTGGGACAACACCTATGGCTACACCTTC; CDR3: CASSPAWDNTYGYTF
size: NA; V: TRBV18; D: NA; J: TRBJ2-5; DNA: TGTGCCAGCTCGAGACTGGACCAAGAGACCCAGTACTTC; CDR3: CASSRLDQETQYF
size: NA; V: TRBV13; D: NA; J: TRBJ1-2; DNA: TGTGCCAGCACCCCCGGGGGGGGTGGAAACTATGGCTACACCTTC; CDR3: CASTPGGGGNYGYTF
size: NA; V: TRBV28; D: TRBD1; J: TRBJ1-2; DNA: TGTGCCAGCAGCTGGAAGCGCAGACAGGGCCTTAACTATGGCTACACCTTC; CDR3: CASSWKRRQGLNYGYTF
size: NA; V: TRBV18; D: TRBD1; J: TRBJ1-2; DNA: TGTGCCAGCTCCCCTGACAGGGGGTATAGTGGCTACACCTTC; CDR3: CASSPDRGYSGYTF
size: NA; V: TRBV6-5; D: TRBD1; J: TRBJ2-2; DNA: TGTGCCAGCAGGGGACAGGGGGGCACCGGGGAGCTGTTTTTT; CDR3: CASRGQGGTGELFF
size: NA; V: TRBV10-3; D: NA; J: TRBJ1-5; DNA: TGTGCCATCAGTGAACAGGGTAGTAATCAGCCCCAGCATTTT; CDR3: CAISEQGSNQPQHF
size: NA; V: TRBV2; D: TRBD1; J: TRBJ1-5; DNA: TGTGCCAGCAGCCGACAGGGCGGCAATCAGCCCCAGCATTTT; CDR3: CASSRQGGNQPQHF
size: NA; V: TRBV5-1; D: TRBD1; J: TRBJ1-2; DNA: TGCGCCAGCAGCGAGAGAGACAGGGCTAGTGGCTACACCTTC; CDR3: CASSERDRASGYTF
size: NA; V: TRBV6-2/TRBV6-3; D: NA; J: TRBJ1-1; DNA: TGTGCCAGCAGTACCAGGTCTGAAGCTTTCTTT; CDR3: CASSTRSEAFF
size: NA; V: TRBV7-9; D: NA; J: TRBJ1-1; DNA: TGTGCCAGCAGCTTAGTCGTACGCGATCGAGCTTTCTTT; CDR3: CASSLVVRDRAFF
size: NA; V: TRBV7-2; D: TRBD2; J: TRBJ2-5; DNA: TGTGCCAGCGGGCGGGGGGGGCAAGAGACCCAGTACTTC; CDR3: CASGRGGQETQYF
size: NA; V: TRBV4-2; D: NA; J: TRBJ1-2; DNA: TGTGCCAGCAGCCAAGATGAGGCAGGGATACCCTATGGCTACACCTTC; CDR3: CASSQDEAGIPYGYTF
size: NA; V: TRBV28; D: NA; J: TRBJ2-5; DNA: TGTGCCAGCAGTTATACTCCGGGACAACAAGAGACCCAGTACTTC; CDR3: CASSYTPGQQETQYF
size: NA; V: TRBV5-1; D: TRBD1; J: TRBJ2-1; DNA: TGCGCCAGCAGCTTCCGGGACAGTAGCAATGAGCAGTTCTTC; CDR3: CASSFRDSSNEQFF
size: once; V: TRBV4-1; D: NA; J: TRBJ1-5; DNA: TGCGCCAGCAGCCAAGTAGCGAATCAGCCCCAGCATTTT; CDR3: CASSQVANQPQHF
size: NA; V: TRBV3-1/TRBV3-2; D: TRBD2; J: TRBJ2-7; DNA: TGTGCCAGCAGCCAACTGCCCGGGACTAGTTCTTTCGAGCAGTACTTC; CDR3: CASSQLPGTSSFEQYF
size: NA; V: TRBV6-4; D: TRBD2; J: TRBJ2-1; DNA: TGTGCCAGCGAAAGGAGACTAGCGGGGGGCTCCTACAATGAGCAGTTCTTC; CDR3: CASERRLAGGSYNEQFF
size: NA; V: TRBV12-3/TRBV12-4; D: NA; J: TRBJ1-2; DNA: TGTGCCAGCAGTGGGGGGTACTATGGCTACACCTTC; CDR3: CASSGGYYGYTF
size: NA; V: TRBV30; D: NA; J: TRBJ1-3; DNA: TGTGCCTGGAGGGATACAGGGACTGGAAACACCATATATTTT; CDR3: CAWRDTGTGNTIYF
size: NA; V: TRBV11-2; D: TRBD1; J: TRBJ1-3; DNA: TGTGCCAGCAGCTTAGGGGACAGACCTGGAAACACCATATATTTT; CDR3: CASSLGDRPGNTIYF
size: NA; V: TRBV11-2; D: TRBD1; J: TRBJ2-1; DNA: TGTGCCAGCAGCTCGGACGGGACAGGGAAAAACTACAATGAGCAGTTCTTC; CDR3: CASSSDGTGKNYNEQFF
size: NA; V: TRBV19; D: TRBD2; J: TRBJ2-1; DNA: TGTGCCAGTAGTATTACAGCGGGGGGGCCGTACAATGAGCAGTTCTTC; CDR3: CASSITAGGPYNEQFF
size: NA; V: TRBV2; D: TRBD1; J: TRBJ1-1; DNA: TGTGCCAGCAGAACGGACAGGGTTGACACTGAAGCTTTCTTT; CDR3: CASRTDRVDTEAFF
size: NA; V: TRBV14; D: TRBD1; J: TRBJ1-1; DNA: TGTGCCAGCAGCCAAGAGACAGGGTACGACACTGAAGCTTTCTTT; CDR3: CASSQETGYDTEAFF
size: NA; V: TRBV5-1; D: NA; J: TRBJ1-4; DNA: TGCGCCAGCAGGTTACCCGAGGAGGGCGAAAAACTGTTTTTT; CDR3: CASRLPEEGEKLFF
size: NA; V: TRBV10-3; D: TRBD2; J: TRBJ2-5; DNA: TGTGCCATCACTCTCGGCGGGAGCGGGGTTTCATCAGGAGAGACCCAGTACTTC; CDR3: CAITLGGSGVSSGETQYF
size: NA; V: TRBV19; D: NA; J: TRBJ1-1; DNA: TGTGCCAGTAGTATAGATCTAACAGGGTTAGTTTACGCTGAAGCTTTCTTT; CDR3: CASSIDLTGLVYAEAFF
size: NA; V: TRBV3-1/TRBV3-2; D: TRBD1; J: TRBJ1-2; DNA: TGTGCCAGCAGCCAAGTGGGTCTCTTTGGGACAGGGAGCGGCTACACCTTC; CDR3: CASSQVGLFGTGSGYTF